What follows are 10 T cell receptor beta chains derived from one specimen sequenced in a study of blood T cell repertoires in COVID-19. Using immunoSEQ multiplex PCR, the repertoire was profiled, and TCRdb retains in-frame clones only, with some absent. The data show 240,000 or so clones, roughly 87% seen once. The sequenced sample was peripheral blood. These receptor sequences come from a woman between 25 and 40 years old with acute or convalescent COVID-19.

This chain uses TRBV6-6 with TRBJ2-5; 9 bases map to TRBD2. After removal of 6 bases from V and 2 bases from J, the junction contained 7 bases not matched to a gene. Germline V gene data show CDR1 as MNHNY and CDR2 as SVGAGI (reference sequence). CDR3 size: 15 residues. The DNA of the CDR3 is TGTGCCAGCAGCCCGGGACTAGCTTCACAAGAGACCCAGTACTTC. Amino acids: CASSPGLASQETQYF.

This chain joins TRBV10-3 and TRBJ2-7, with 8 bases fitting TRBD1. Germline assignment: CDR1 ENHRY and CDR2 SYGVKD. This CDR3 has 11 amino acids. CDR3 nucleotide sequence: TGTGCTTCCGGGACAGGCGGCGAGCAGTACTTC. Amino acids: CASGTGGEQYF.

V gene TRBV30 combines with J gene TRBJ2-5, with D possibly TRBD1 on 5 matching bases. Germline V gene data show CDR1 as GTSNPN and CDR2 as SVGIG (reference sequence). The CDR3 length is 12 residues. Trimming left V 4 bases short and J 3 bases short, with 9 bases between. The CDR3 reads CAWNQGEETQYF. Written as DNA, the CDR3 is TGTGCCTGGAATCAGGGCGAAGAGACCCAGTACTTC.

This sequence joins TRBV25-1 and TRBJ2-7, with 11 bases aligning to TRBD2. J lost 1 base, V lost 3 bases, and 11 bases had no gene match. The CDR3 totals 18 residues. Germline CDR1 and CDR2: MGHDK and SYGVNS. As DNA, the CDR3 is TGTGCCAGCAGTGAGAAACTAGCGGGAGAGGGGAGTTCCTACGAGCAGTACTTC. Protein: CASSEKLAGEGSSYEQYF.

The V and J genes are TRBV19 and TRBJ1-1, with 7 bases matching TRBD1. The CDR3 is made up of 16 amino acids. The ends lost 4 bases at V and 0 bases at J; junction bases unmatched: 8. From germline, CDR1 is LNHDA and CDR2 SQIVND (reference sequence). The CDR3 DNA sequence: TGTGCCAGTAGTAACCCGGGACAGACTTTGAACACTGAAGCTTTCTTT. Translating it yields CASSNPGQTLNTEAFF.

V usage is TRBV11-3 and J usage is TRBJ2-5; 11 nucleotides agree with TRBD2. Germline trimming cut 0 bases from V and 3 bases from J; bases unmatched to any gene: 3. This CDR3 region has 16 residues. The V gene's germline CDR1 is SGHNT and CDR2 YENEEA. CDR3 coding DNA: TGTGCCAGCAGCTTAGATAGCGGGAGGGGAGAAGAGACCCAGTACTTC. This encodes CASSLDSGRGEETQYF.

The rearrangement uses TRBV24-1 and TRBJ2-7; perhaps TRBD1 as D (6 bases). Germline lookup yields CDR1 KGHDR and CDR2 SFDVKD. Trimming shortened V by 0 bases and J by 3 bases, and 8 bases separated the two germline ends. CDR3 length: 14 residues. The CDR3 nucleotides are TGTGCCACCAGTGATTTGAACAGGGTCTACGAGCAGTACTTC. The encoded protein is CATSDLNRVYEQYF.

Only a few counts were recorded for this clone. The chain links TRBV24-1 to TRBJ1-4; 9 bases are a match to TRBD1. CDR3 length equals 17 residues. J lost 0 bases, V lost 2 bases, and 3 bases had no gene match. CDR1 is KGHDR and CDR2 is SFDVKD in the germline V gene. The CDR3 DNA follows: TGTGCCACCAGTGATTCGACAGGGGGTCCAACTAATGAAAAACTGTTTTTT. This translates into CATSDSTGGPTNEKLFF.

The chain uses TRBV6-2 or TRBV6-3 and TRBJ2-2, with no clear D. The V gene lost 5 bases and the J gene lost 0 bases, with 19 bases spanning the gap. The CDR3 extends over 18 amino acids. In germline, CDR1 is MNHEY, CDR2 SVGEGT. Here the CDR3 DNA reads TGTGCCAGCAGTCCACTAACCCCCTTCTCCACGAACACCGGGGAGCTGTTTTTT. This translates into CASSPLTPFSTNTGELFF.

V usage is TRBV7-8 and J usage is TRBJ2-2; D may be TRBD1 (5 bases). The CDR3 is made up of 13 amino acids. Trimming removed 2 bases from V and 8 bases from J, with 9 bases in between. CDR1 is SGHVS and CDR2 is FQNEAQ in the germline V gene. In nucleotides, the CDR3 is TGTGCCAGCAGCTTACGCAGGGTTGGGGAGCTGTTTTTT. Residues: CASSLRRVGELFF.